This entry features one TCR beta chain sequence. Its antigen is unknown. CDR1 MNHEY and CDR2 SMNVEV come from the germline V gene (reference sequence). With 6 bases clipped from V and 6 bases from J, the junction kept 7 bases outside the gene matches. CDR3 size: 14 residues. The data derive from a study of T cell repertoires in cytomegalovirus infection. At the level of the study: Public TCR beta signatures indicated both CMV infection and matching HLA type. Study-wide findings and caveats: HLA-C-restricted CMV-specific TCR beta clonotypes prevailed in the ex vivo response.

TCRdb recomputed calls from the reads with MiXCR, one row per CDR3 protein. The table includes roughly 310,000 distinct CDR3 sequences, 25% to 35% detected once. The TCR sequence derives from a human donor in good health (CMV status not recorded). Some clones in this sample may be carry-over from other donors' samples. The starting material was cultured PBMCs, obtained from culture after CMV antigen stimulation. The V and J genes are TRBV27 and TRBJ1-5, with 8 bases that match TRBD1. The CDR3 protein is CASSAGGGGQPQHF. CDR3 bases: TGTGCCAGCAGCGCAGGGGGCGGAGGTCAGCCCCAGCATTTT.